This TCR beta chain was identified in a study of T cells in Graves' hyperthyroidism and ophthalmopathy (dated by TCRdb to the late 2010s). Regarding the complete study: Peripheral blood was collected at initial diagnosis, before any treatment. To identify TCR V-J signatures that set the groups apart, the researchers used a discovery cohort of about a hundred patients, made up of roughly 45 with Graves' ophthalmopathy and 57 with stable Graves' hyperthyroidism. Prospective prediction of ophthalmopathy was tested in an independent validation cohort consisting of about 19 hyperthyroidism patients and some 17 patients who later progressed to ophthalmopathy. The 75 to 100 discovery patients were divided at random into training and test sets in a 7:3 ratio. Thyroid tissue and blood T-cell repertoires from six Graves' hyperthyroidism patients were also compared in the study. Following sampling, methimazole starting at 30 mg daily was given to hyperthyroidism patients, and high-dose intravenous methylprednisolone was given to ophthalmopathy patients. The paper describes TCR Vbeta CDR3 sequencing of 140 or so peripheral blood samples, made up of about 40 ophthalmopathy patients, approximately 73 hyperthyroidism patients and 17 progressor patients.

Results and caveats for the whole study, not just this receptor: A model built on a 13 V-J signature distinguished ophthalmopathy from stable hyperthyroidism, reaching roughly 88% sensitivity and approximately 83% specificity in cross-validation and 80%/75% in testing. Blood samples also contained most of the expanded thyroid clonotypes (frequency above 0.001), which suggests that blood repertoires may reflect thyroid immune responses. In validation, the model predicted progression to ophthalmopathy a median of roughly 6.2 months before onset, with over 55% sensitivity and roughly 79% specificity. Sample size was not statistically predetermined, and investigators were not blinded to group allocation.

TCR beta CDR3 regions were amplified from RNA transcripts. A first-round RT-PCR of the TCR CDR3 used the HTBI primer set with the Qiagen OneStep RT-PCR kit. The libraries were constructed in a second round of multiplex PCR and then size-selected and purified. The libraries were sequenced on an Illumina HiSeq2000 using paired-end 100 bp reads. In the paper's pipeline: Raw data were processed with SOAPnuke, discarding reads with adapters, uncalled bases, mean Phred below 15, or no exact constant-primer or identifier match. COPE v1.2.5 was used to merge the high-quality paired reads, and each unique nucleotide sequence was defined as a clonotype. MiTCR v1.1 was used to align the clonotypes against IMGT TRBV, TRBD and TRBJ reference segments. The analysis included only V-J combinations with a frequency above 0.0001, which together covered about 99% of the repertoires. A TCS score was defined as the ratio between F50 (clonal expansion) and ExV (chaos), using BLOSUM62-based TCRdist between CDR3 peptides within each V-J. Welch's t-statistics and random forest reduced just over 500 V-J features to around 14, which were used in a naive Bayes classifier (R e1071). TCRdb took the public reads, trimmed them with fastp at Q25, ran MiXCR for clone calling and kept in-frame beta chains. Each CDR3 protein appears once, grouped with its most common genes and DNA. TCRdb's processing, not the authors', yielded these V and J calls. Recorded for this sample are approximately 720,000 distinct CDR3 sequences; around 20% of them occurred a single time. The ten most abundant clones make up 16% of the sample.

Hyperthyroidism patients were newly diagnosed, had a disease duration of under 2 months, and were aged 18 to 65 years. The study excluded patients with uncontrolled infections, other autoimmune diseases, pregnancy or lactation. Diagnoses relied on clinical symptoms, serum thyroxine and TRAb, thyroid ultrasound and orbital computed tomography. Blood from progressor patients was drawn when they were first diagnosed with hyperthyroidism, before any ophthalmopathy symptoms appeared. PBMCs were isolated from more than 9 ml of fresh peripheral blood by Ficoll-Paque density gradient centrifugation. Progressor patients were defined as those initially diagnosed with Graves' hyperthyroidism in whom ophthalmopathy developed during follow-up. Total RNA was extracted using Trizol reagent, and RNA quality was assessed on an Agilent 2100 Bioanalyzer. The germline V gene (reference sequence) supplies CDR1 SEHNR and CDR2 FQNEAQ. Inclusive of the bounding cysteine and phenylalanine, the CDR3 is 14 residues long. This entry keeps only the CDR3 DNA: 42 bases, framed from base 1. V ends up 1 base short and J 4 bases short, with an unmatched junction base count of 3.

This clonotype was observed at least ten times. No cognate antigen has been identified for it. Nothing much larger sits one base from this clone, and base qualities are not available. The chain uses TRBV7-9 and TRBJ2-5; TRBD2 lines up with 7 middle nucleotides. Sequenced input: blood. The TCR originated in a woman aged 45 to 65 with Graves' hyperthyroidism that later progressed to Graves' ophthalmopathy. The CDR3 loop reads CASSLVSGAETQYF. The DNA sequence reads TGTGCCAGCAGCTTAGTGAGCGGGGCAGAGACCCAGTACTTC.